A selection of T cell receptor beta chains follows, all from one sample in a study of CD4 T cells in relation to SARS-CoV-2 and coronaviruses. Their cognate antigens are unknown. The repertoire was sequenced with immunoSEQ multiplex PCR; TCRdb's copy has only in-frame clones and lacks some. The sample has 30,000 or so clones, over 60% seen once. Source material: CD4+ T cells from PBMCs, cultured in vitro. The receptors come from a human donor in good health. Both conserved end residues are part of each CDR3. The D gene is left open where the match is weak. Not every row has a clone size; where given, it reads once, few, many or a size class.

clone size	V gene	CDR3 length	D gene	J gene	CDR3 DNA	CDR3 protein
-	TRBV11-3	16	TRBD2	TRBJ2-1	TGTGCCAGCAGCTTAGATGGGACTAGCGGGAGCAATGAGCAGTTCTTC	CASSLDGTSGSNEQFF
-	TRBV7-9	15	-	TRBJ1-1	TGTGCCAGCAGCTTACAGTTCGGATTGAACACTGAAGCTTTCTTT	CASSLQFGLNTEAFF
-	TRBV18	18	-	TRBJ1-3	TGTGCCAGCTCACCAGTCCAGTTTACAGGTCTCTCTGGAAACACCATATATTTT	CASSPVQFTGLSGNTIYF
-	TRBV19	16	TRBD1	TRBJ1-2	TGTGCCAGTAGTCCCTCCTGGACAGGGCTTTTTTATGGCTACACCTTC	CASSPSWTGLFYGYTF
-	TRBV3-1/TRBV3-2	11	-	TRBJ2-3	TGTGCCAGCAGCCATAGTGATACGCAGTATTTT	CASSHSDTQYF
-	TRBV6-5	12	-	TRBJ1-1	TGTGCCAGCATCCGGAGGAACACTGAAGCTTTCTTT	CASIRRNTEAFF
-	TRBV19	14	-	TRBJ1-2	TGTGCCAGTAGTATAGGGGCAAACTACTATGGCTACACCTTC	CASSIGANYYGYTF
-	TRBV18	15	-	TRBJ2-3	TGTGCCAGCTCACTGATGGACTCCAGCACAGATACGCAGTATTTT	CASSLMDSSTDTQYF
-	TRBV3-1/TRBV3-2	15	-	TRBJ2-3	TGTGCCAGCAGCCAAGAATCGGGCCGAACAGATACGCAGTATTTT	CASSQESGRTDTQYF
-	TRBV9	14	-	TRBJ1-1	TGTGCCAGCAGCGTAGCAGGGTTAAACACTGAAGCTTTCTTT	CASSVAGLNTEAFF
-	TRBV5-5	14	-	TRBJ1-1	TGTGCCAGCAGCTTCGTACGGGGCGTTGATGAAGCTTTCTTT	CASSFVRGVDEAFF
once	TRBV11-2	13	-	TRBJ1-4	TGTGCCAGCAGCTCCTGGACGGGGGAAAAACTGTTTTTT	CASSSWTGEKLFF
-	TRBV9	15	TRBD2	TRBJ2-2	TGTGCCAGCAGCGGGACTAGCGGGGAGGCCGGGGAGCTGTTTTTT	CASSGTSGEAGELFF
-	TRBV7-8	14	TRBD1	TRBJ1-4	TGTGCCAGCAGCCCCACAGGGGGTAGTGAAAAACTGTTTTTT	CASSPTGGSEKLFF
-	TRBV3-1/TRBV3-2	14	TRBD2	TRBJ2-5	TGTGCCAGCAGCCCTATAGCGGGCCAAGAGACCCAGTACTTC	CASSPIAGQETQYF
-	TRBV24-1	15	TRBD2	TRBJ2-5	TGTGCCACCAGTGACCCAACTAGCGGGGGTGAGACCCAGTACTTC	CATSDPTSGGETQYF
-	TRBV11-2	15	TRBD1	TRBJ1-2	TGTGCCAGCAGGCGCCCAGGGGGCGGGAGTACCGGCTACACCTTC	CASRRPGGGSTGYTF
-	TRBV3-1/TRBV3-2	11	-	TRBJ2-7	TGTGCCAGCAGCCAACTCTACGAGCAGTACTTC	CASSQLYEQYF
-	TRBV29-1	11	-	TRBJ2-1	TGCAGCTGGAGCTCCTACAATGAGCAGTTCTTC	CSWSSYNEQFF
once	TRBV6-2/TRBV6-3	10	-	TRBJ2-7	TGTGCCAGCAGTAGGAAGGAGCAGTACTTC	CASSRKEQYF
few	TRBV7-2	16	-	TRBJ1-3	TGTGCCAGCAGCCAGCAAGGGACGGTCTCTGGAAACACCATATATTTT	CASSQQGTVSGNTIYF